Presented here are 9 T cell receptor beta chains from one specimen sequenced in a study of T cell responses to AZD1222 COVID-19 vaccine. The table came from immunoSEQ multiplex PCR; TCRdb's copy has only in-frame clones and leaves some out. Among 85,000 to 130,000 clones listed, over 90% were seen once. This material consisted of peripheral blood, taken on day 0 of AZD1222 vaccination. Receptors originate from an adult in good health.

V usage is TRBV18 and J usage is TRBJ2-5; no reliable D call. V dropped 3 bases and J dropped 0 bases, with 8 bases sitting between them. Germline values: CDR1 KGHSH, CDR2 LQKENI. The CDR3 is 14 residues long. The DNA for the CDR3 is TGTGCCAGCTCACCCAACGGAGACCAAGAGACCCAGTACTTC. This codes for CASSPNGDQETQYF.

This rearrangement joins TRBV6-5 to TRBJ2-7; the match to TRBD1 covers 8 bases. The CDR3 extends over 15 amino acids. The trim removed 6 bases at V and 3 bases at J, leaving 10 bases unmatched. Germline CDR1 is MNHEY and CDR2 is SVGAGI. CDR3 residues: CASSSHGQGSYEQYF. Written as DNA, the CDR3 is TGTGCCAGCAGCTCTCATGGACAGGGTAGCTACGAGCAGTACTTC.

This chain links TRBV6-5 with TRBJ2-1; 8 nucleotides align to TRBD1. The junction had 8 bases not matched to a gene; V was cut back by 6 bases and J by 4 bases. The CDR3 is 15 amino acids. The germline V gene encodes CDR1 MNHEY and CDR2 SVGAGI. The CDR3 spells CASRGQGAIYNEQFF. The DNA of the CDR3 is TGTGCCAGCAGGGGGCAGGGGGCGATTTACAATGAGCAGTTCTTC.

The chain recombines TRBV25-1 with TRBJ1-2; D might be TRBD1 (6 bases). Germline CDR1 is MGHDK and CDR2 is SYGVNS. V gave up 4 bases and J gave up 4 bases, with 22 bases separating them. This CDR3 has 17 residues. The CDR3 protein is CASSGRHRDTYFYGYTF. The CDR3 DNA follows: TGTGCCAGCAGTGGTAGGCACAGGGACACCTACTTCTATGGCTACACCTTC.

The rearrangement joins TRBV7-9 to TRBJ2-3; D is undetermined. Germline CDR1 reads SEHNR; CDR2 reads FQNEAQ (reference sequence). The CDR3 is made up of 15 amino acids. V was pared by 5 bases and J by 4 bases, with 16 bases between. CDR3 nucleotides: TGTGCCAGCAGCCCCCGCGCTGGCGTCCCAGATACGCAGTATTTT. Its protein product is CASSPRAGVPDTQYF.

This clone has more than one count but fewer than ten. The chain links TRBV18 to TRBJ2-1, with D uncertain. CDR3 length: 13 amino acids. Trimming cost V 2 bases and J 10 bases, with 12 bases left between them. Germline V gives CDR1 KGHSH, CDR2 LQKENI. The chain's CDR3 is CASSPGYDSEQFF. The DNA of the CDR3 is TGTGCCAGCTCACCAGGCTACGATTCAGAGCAGTTCTTC. Looking up the rest from reference TRBV18 and TRBJ2-1 gives the full variable domain: NAGVMQNPRHLVRRRGQEARLRCSPMKGHSHVYWYRQLPEEGLKFMVYLQKENIIDESGMPKERFSAEFPKEGPSILRIQQVVRGDSAAYFCASSPGYDSEQFFGPGTRLTVL.

The genes are TRBV4-1 and TRBJ2-1, with a possible D match to TRBD1 (7 bases). The CDR3 contains 14 residues. Germline CDR1 MGHRA, CDR2 YSYEKL. V lost 0 bases, J lost 9 bases, and 12 bases lay in between. The CDR3 loop is CASSQDRQGGEQFF. The CDR3, as DNA: TGCGCCAGCAGCCAAGACCGGCAGGGGGGTGAGCAGTTCTTC.

V gene TRBV6-2 or TRBV6-3 combines with J gene TRBJ2-6; weak D call: TRBD2 (6 bases). Trimming pared 4 bases from V and 1 base from J, leaving 11 bases between. Germline CDR1 is MNHEY and CDR2 is SVGEGT. There are 16 residues in the CDR3. DNA for the CDR3: TGTGCCAGCAGTTCCTTGGGGGGATCTGGGGCCAACGTCCTGACTTTC. Residues: CASSSLGGSGANVLTF.

The genes are TRBV11-3 and TRBJ2-3; TRBD2 agrees at 15 bases. Unmatched junction bases numbered 9, after V lost 5 bases and J lost 6 bases. Germline V gene data show CDR1 as SGHNT and CDR2 as YENEEA. The CDR3 is 17 residues long. CDR3 sequence: CASSTGLAGGGWDTQYF. For the CDR3, the DNA is TGTGCCAGCAGCACCGGACTAGCGGGAGGGGGTTGGGATACGCAGTATTTT.